This entry describes one T cell receptor (beta chain). Per the original data handling: Reference gene primer amplification in the assay estimated nucleated cell counts. Some clones are missing from TCRdb's copy, which holds only in-frame ones; the method was immunoSEQ multiplex PCR. V, J and clone size derive from that table, while D and trimming were established from the DNA sequence. The data hold a few hundred thousand clones, with 70% to 90% observed a single time. The V end was cut by 4 bases, the J end by 7 bases, with 16 bases between. The CDR3 consists of 14 residues. Looked up from germline, CDR1 is LGHDT and CDR2 is YNNKEL (reference sequence). The data belong to a study of blood T cell repertoires in COVID-19. Overall study context: Acute-phase and convalescent COVID-19 samples originated in the United States, Italy and Spain. PBMCs, B-cell-depleted T cells, or T cells provided the cDNA or gDNA that made up the material.

Sequencing was done on a sample of peripheral blood. This sequence joins TRBV3-1 (or the pseudogene TRBV3-2) and TRBJ1-1, with D possibly TRBD1 on 5 matching bases. This TCR derives from a man between 60 and 70 years old with acute or convalescent COVID-19. CDR3 sequence: CASSPTTRVGEAFF. The CDR3 nucleotides are TGTGCCAGCAGCCCCACAACCAGGGTGGGTGAAGCTTTCTTT.